In this sample, the clone carrying this T cell receptor beta chain turned up a few times. Its antigen is unknown. The data were taken from a study of human T cells and chemical hapten exposure. Study-wide points: In comparison with controls, expanded TCRs gave rise to a significantly larger number of large CDR3 similarity clusters.

V gave up 4 bases and J gave up 4 bases; unmatched junction bases: 3. From germline, CDR1 is LGHDT and CDR2 YNNKEL (reference sequence). This CDR3 comprises 14 residues. The time point: patch test 1, 2 weeks after DPC sensitization. Documented treatment: therapeutic diphenylcyclopropenone sensitization with weekly scalp DPC. TCRdb analysed the RACE reads with MiXCR anew, one entry per CDR3 protein. In the table there are some 340,000 distinct CDR3 sequences, under 9% of which are singletons. The chain joins TRBV3-1 to TRBJ2-3; TRBD1 matches at 9 bases. This clonotype was obtained from a woman in her late teens or twenties with alopecia areata. Some clones in this sample may be carry-over from other donors' samples. Sequences were derived from whole blood, sampled in connection with sensitization to the hapten diphenylcyclopropenone (DPC). The CDR3: CASSPRDRADTQYF. CDR3 sequence (DNA): TGTGCCAGCAGCCCCCGGGACAGGGCAGATACGCAGTATTTT.